These 18 T cell receptor beta chains originate from one sample sequenced in a study of somatic mutations in cytotoxic T cells in rheumatoid arthritis. Assay used: immunoSEQ multiplex PCR; TCRdb lists only in-frame clones, some missing. The sample carries around 23,000 clones, roughly 80% recorded once. Sample: CD8+ T cells sorted from blood. Every receptor here comes from a woman in her late teens or twenties in good health.

J is TRBJ1-2 and V is TRBV27; D call uncertain. The CDR3 loop spans 12 amino acids. Germline CDR1 is MNHEY and CDR2 is SMNVEV (reference sequence). The ends were cut back, 4 bases at V and 5 bases at J, with 8 bases in the middle. Here the CDR3 reads CASSSDGYGYTF. CDR3 sequence (DNA): TGTGCCAGCAGTTCGGACGGTTATGGCTACACCTTC.

The V call is TRBV9, the J call TRBJ2-7; no definite D call. Germline V CDR1 and CDR2: SGDLS, YYNGEE. This CDR3 region has 16 residues. V was clipped by 0 bases and J by 4 bases, with 17 bases between them. CDR3 DNA: TGTGCCAGCAGCGTAGGAAAGTTGGAGTTGGAGTACGAGCAGTACTTC. It encodes CASSVGKLELEYEQYF.

The chain uses TRBV28 and TRBJ1-2; D gene ambiguous. The CDR3 runs to 14 residues. V dropped 3 bases and J dropped 1 base, with 9 bases sitting between them. The germline CDR1 and CDR2 sequences are MDHEN and SYDVKM. The CDR3 sequence is CASSFSRHNYGYTF. CDR3 coding DNA: TGTGCCAGCAGTTTTTCCAGACATAACTATGGCTACACCTTC.

This clone came up a few times. The rearrangement links TRBV19 to TRBJ2-1; D remains unclear. V was clipped by 3 bases and J by 2 bases, with 11 bases between them. The CDR3 extends over 15 amino acids. Per germline, CDR1 LNHDA and CDR2 SQIVND (reference sequence). The CDR3 region has the DNA TGTGCCAGTAGTATCTTGGCGGAAACCTACAATGAGCAGTTCTTC. It specifies CASSILAETYNEQFF.

The chain combines TRBV27 with TRBJ2-3, with TRBD1 matching 8 bases. CDR3 size: 13 residues. The germline gives CDR1 MNHEY, CDR2 SMNVEV (reference sequence). V lost 6 bases, J lost 3 bases, and 2 bases stayed unmatched. The CDR3: CASSRGLTDTQYF. For the CDR3, the DNA is TGTGCCAGCAGCAGGGGGCTGACAGATACGCAGTATTTT.

The CDR3 reads CASSLGQGVDYGYTF. The CDR3 DNA is TGTGCCAGCAGCTTGGGACAGGGGGTGGACTATGGCTACACCTTC. The V gene is TRBV5-6, the J gene TRBJ1-2; 9 bases are shared with TRBD1. The V and J ends lost 0 bases and 3 bases, in that order; junction bases with no gene match: 3. CDR3 length: 15 residues. Germline CDR1 is SGHDT and CDR2 is YYEEEE.

The sample holds one count of this clone. The chain carries TRBV14 and TRBJ2-5; D might be TRBD1 or TRBD2, each matching 5 bases. V dropped 4 bases and J dropped 5 bases, with 11 bases sitting between them. Germline loops: CDR1 SGHDN, CDR2 FVKESK. CDR3 length: 13 residues. CDR3: CASSLPWGETQYF. As DNA, the CDR3 is TGTGCCAGCAGCCTTCCTTGGGGGGAGACCCAGTACTTC.

The chain is built from TRBV4-2 and TRBJ1-1; possible D gene TRBD1, 5 bases. V was cut by 0 bases and J by 3 bases, with 14 bases left in between. CDR3 length equals 16 residues. From germline, CDR1 is LGHNA and CDR2 YNFKEQ. CDR3 sequence: CASSQDLRGAYTEAFF. The CDR3 bases are TGTGCCAGCAGCCAAGATCTACGGGGCGCGTACACTGAAGCTTTCTTT.

This clone was observed a few times. The rearrangement uses TRBV30 and TRBJ2-7; maybe TRBD1 (6 bases). Per germline, CDR1 GTSNPN and CDR2 SVGIG (reference sequence). The CDR3 length is 14 residues. Trimming stripped 2 bases from V and 0 bases from J, with 11 bases between. CDR3 amino acids: CAWSITGNSYEQYF. For the CDR3, the DNA is TGTGCCTGGAGTATAACAGGGAACTCCTACGAGCAGTACTTC.

The chain links TRBV9 to TRBJ2-3; D is unclear. CDR3 size: 14 residues. The germline gives CDR1 SGDLS, CDR2 YYNGEE. V gave up 0 bases and J gave up 1 base, with 6 bases separating them. CDR3 nucleotide sequence: TGTGCCAGCAGCGTAGAATATCGCACAGATACGCAGTATTTT. The encoded protein is CASSVEYRTDTQYF.

The CDR3 nucleotides read TGTGCCAGCAGCCCGGGTGCGGATACGCAGTATTTT. Protein product: CASSPGADTQYF. This chain uses TRBV4-2 with TRBJ2-3; no clear D. Germline CDR1 LGHNA, CDR2 YNFKEQ. Trimming took 4 bases from V and 6 from J, leaving 8 bases between them. The length of the CDR3 is 12 residues.

The chain uses TRBV4-1 and TRBJ2-7; 9 nucleotides match TRBD1. The germline gives CDR1 MGHRA, CDR2 YSYEKL. This CDR3 has 15 amino acids. J gave up 3 bases and V 0 bases, and 3 bases lay outside the gene matches. CDR3 nucleotide sequence: TGCGCCAGCAGCCAAGATGGGACAGGGCTCTACGAGCAGTACTTC. It specifies CASSQDGTGLYEQYF.

The sample holds one count of this clone. J is TRBJ2-5 and V is TRBV7-2, with 7 bases matching TRBD2. With 1 base clipped from V and 1 base from J, the junction kept 3 bases outside the gene matches. The length of the CDR3 is 15 residues. Germline V gene lookup returns CDR1 SGHTA and CDR2 FQGNSA. The CDR3 DNA reads as TGTGCCAGCAGCTTAGGAGCGGGGCCCCAAGAGACCCAGTACTTC. As protein: CASSLGAGPQETQYF.

This clone was detected a few times. The chain employs TRBV7-8 and TRBJ2-5; D is uncertain. The CDR3 length is 13 residues. Germline V CDR1 and CDR2: SGHVS, FQNEAQ. The V end lost 7 bases, the J end lost 0 bases, and 9 bases lay between the germline ends. The CDR3 DNA is TGTGCCAGCATCGAACGGTACCAAGAGACCCAGTACTTC. Translation: CASIERYQETQYF.

V usage is TRBV10-2 and J usage is TRBJ2-7; tentatively, D is TRBD1 or TRBD2 (5 bases each). V lost 3 bases to trimming and J lost 2 bases, with 14 bases between them. The CDR3 loop spans 15 amino acids. Germline V CDR1 and CDR2: WSHSY, SAAADI. The CDR3 DNA is TGCGCCAGCAGTGATGGGGGAGTAGGAACCTACGAGCAGTACTTC. It yields the protein CASSDGGVGTYEQYF.

The chain is built from TRBV19 and TRBJ1-1; D is ambiguous. The CDR3 sequence is 14 residues long. CDR1 LNHDA and CDR2 SQIVND come from the germline V gene (reference sequence). Trimming cost V 3 bases and J 4 bases, with 12 bases left between them. The CDR3, as DNA: TGTGCCAGTAGTATGGTCGAATCAGTCACTGAAGCTTTCTTT. Translated: CASSMVESVTEAFF. The full variable domain, completed using reference TRBV19 and TRBJ1-1, is DGGITQSPKYLFRKEGQNVTLSCEQNLNHDAMYWYRQDPGQGLRLIYYSQIVNDFQKGDIAEGYSVSREKKESFPLTVTSAQKNPTAFYLCASSMVESVTEAFFGQGTRLTVV.

Here the CDR3 DNA reads TGTGCCAGCAGCCTTGGACAGGGCAACACTGAAGCTTTCTTT. As protein: CASSLGQGNTEAFF. The chain combines TRBV7-9 with TRBJ1-1, with TRBD1 matching over 8 bases. Germline trimming cut 5 bases from V and 2 bases from J; bases unmatched to any gene: 4. Germline V CDR1 and CDR2: SEHNR, FQNEAQ (reference sequence). CDR3 length: 14 amino acids.

The chain couples TRBV28 to TRBJ1-5; 8 bases line up with TRBD1. The CDR3 sequence is 16 residues long. Germline trimming cut 3 bases from V and 2 bases from J; bases unmatched to any gene: 6. Looked up from germline, CDR1 is MDHEN and CDR2 is SYDVKM. CDR3 DNA sequence: TGTGCCAGCAGTTTCTACGACAGGGGAGGCAATCAGCCCCAGCATTTT. Protein product: CASSFYDRGGNQPQHF.